This T cell receptor beta chain emerged from a study of memory CD4+ T cells and cytomegalovirus serostatus. At the level of the study: Donors were healthy Belgian adults, under 10 CMV seropositive and around 23 seronegative.

Regarding this clone: Its target is unknown.

Study results and limitations: A US-trained random forest predicted CMV serostatus with median AUC around 0.91. CD4+ memory repertoires contained about two fifths of the roughly 160 reported CMV TCRbeta sequences.

Single viable CD3+CD4+CD8-CD45RO+ cells were sorted as the memory CD4+ T cells. In the original workflow: Out-of-frame sequences were removed, leaving 2 million to 2.5 million distinct TCRbeta sequences. Libraries were prepared by immunoSEQ multiplex PCR; TCRdb keeps only in-frame clonotypes and omits some of them. V and J calls and clone size are those listed in that table; D and trimming were worked out from the DNA. The profile shows about 54,000 clones, about 80% of them singletons. The CDR3 sequence is 14 residues long. J lost 0 bases, V lost 10 bases, and 8 bases had no gene match. In germline, CDR1 is SNHLY, CDR2 FYNNEI.

This clonotype was sampled from an adult in good health and CMV-seropositive. The chain carries TRBV2 and TRBJ1-2; 7 bases are shared with TRBD1. The sample was memory CD4+ T cells from blood. The CDR3 spells CATLQGRANYGYTF. The CDR3 DNA reads as TGTGCCACCTTACAGGGGCGAGCTAACTATGGCTACACCTTC.